The next 9 T cell receptor beta chains were all read from a single sample in a study of technical replicates of blood from a few donors. TCRdb's copy holds only in-frame clones and misses some; the assay was immunoSEQ multiplex PCR. Among around 50,000 clones listed, about 96% were seen once. The specimen sequenced was T cells isolated from PBMCs. Receptors originate from a human donor in good health.

The J gene is TRBJ2-1, the V gene TRBV7-6; D might be TRBD1 (6 bases). In germline, CDR1 is SGHVS, CDR2 FNYEAQ. With 5 bases removed from V and 6 bases from J, the gap between germline ends came to 20 bases. This CDR3 has 16 amino acids. The CDR3 reads CASSLTPGVVFNEQFF. The DNA of the CDR3 is TGTGCCAGCAGCCTAACTCCAGGGGTTGTGTTCAATGAGCAGTTCTTC. The entire variable domain, with the rest obtained from reference TRBV7-6 and TRBJ2-1, is as follows: GAGVSQSPRYKVTKRGQDVALRCDPISGHVSLYWYRQALGQGPEFLTYFNYEAQQDKSGLPNDRFSAERPEGSISTLTIQRTEQRDSAMYRCASSLTPGVVFNEQFFGPGTRLTVL.

This chain links TRBV6-5 with TRBJ1-2; D is possibly TRBD1 (5 bases). V shed 0 bases and J shed 6 bases, with 17 bases lying between them. In germline, CDR1 is MNHEY, CDR2 SVGAGI. This CDR3 has 16 amino acids. The CDR3 bases are TGTGCCAGCAGTTACTCGGCCCGGGGGTTACAGGATGGCTACACCTTC. As protein: CASSYSARGLQDGYTF.

The CDR3 DNA is TGTGCCAGCAGCTCCGGGACTAGTAGTACCGGGGAGCTGTTTTTT. Residues: CASSSGTSSTGELFF. The chain uses TRBV11-2 and TRBJ2-2; 8 bases fit TRBD2. CDR1 SGHAT and CDR2 FQNNGV come from the germline V gene. There are 15 residues in the CDR3. V lost 4 bases, J lost 5 bases, and 6 bases stayed unmatched.

The rearrangement uses TRBV19 and TRBJ1-5, with 11 bases that match TRBD1. Unmatched junction bases numbered 8, after V lost 6 bases and J lost 7 bases. Germline V gene lookup returns CDR1 LNHDA and CDR2 SQIVND (reference sequence). This CDR3 spans 15 amino acids. The DNA for the CDR3 is TGTGCCAGTAGCCCAGGACAGGGGGCTCTACAGCCCCAGCATTTT. It specifies CASSPGQGALQPQHF.

As DNA, the CDR3 is TGTGCCATCAGTAGTCTACTAGCGGGAGAACAGTTCTTC. As protein: CAISSLLAGEQFF. The V and J genes are TRBV10-3 and TRBJ2-1, with 11 bases identical to TRBD2. The trim removed 5 bases at V and 13 bases at J, leaving 7 bases unmatched. Germline V CDR1 and CDR2: ENHRY, SYGVKD. The CDR3 sequence is 13 residues long.

The V call is TRBV29-1, the J call TRBJ1-5; D possibly corresponds to TRBD1 (5 bases). CDR1 is SQVTM, CDR2 ANQGSEA, per germline. The CDR3 consists of 13 residues. V was clipped by 3 bases and J by 4 bases, with 10 bases between them. The CDR3 DNA is TGCAGCGTTGAGTTGGGGGGGAATCAGCCCCAGCATTTT. Its translation: CSVELGGNQPQHF.

V is TRBV28 and J is TRBJ1-2; 8 bases are shared with TRBD1. This CDR3 is built from 16 residues. With V trimmed by 4 bases and J by 2 bases, 9 bases remained unmatched. Per the germline V gene, CDR1 is MDHEN and CDR2 is SYDVKM. For the CDR3, the DNA is TGTGCCAGCAGTTCCCCCAGACAGGGGATCAACTATGGCTACACCTTC. Its translation: CASSSPRQGINYGYTF.

This chain connects TRBV7-9 to TRBJ1-2; D may be TRBD1 (5 bases). Germline assignment: CDR1 SEHNR and CDR2 FQNEAQ (reference sequence). This CDR3 region has 14 residues. V lost 0 bases to trimming and J lost 2 bases, with 7 bases between them. CDR3 DNA: TGTGCCAGCAGCTTAGCACAGGCGAACTATGGCTACACCTTC. It is translated as CASSLAQANYGYTF.

V gene TRBV2 combines with J gene TRBJ2-7, with 9 bases that match TRBD2. The CDR3 is 15 residues long. Looked up from germline, CDR1 is SNHLY and CDR2 is FYNNEI. The V and J ends lost 2 bases and 1 base, in that order; junction bases with no gene match: 3. CDR3 protein: CASSESSGRSYEQYF. For the CDR3, the DNA is TGTGCCAGCAGTGAAAGTAGCGGGAGATCCTACGAGCAGTACTTC.